Listed here are 9 T cell receptor beta chains from one sample, sequenced in a study of blood T cell repertoires in COVID-19. Measured with immunoSEQ multiplex PCR; TCRdb has only the in-frame clones, and not every one. The data show some 31,000 clones, over 80% seen once. The sequenced material came from peripheral blood. The receptors derive from a human donor with active COVID-19. The donor label of this sample is uncertain.

The gene calls are TRBV19 and TRBJ2-3, with D perhaps matching TRBD2 (5 bases). The V gene lost 2 bases and the J gene lost 3 bases, with 12 bases spanning the gap. CDR3 size: 15 residues. Germline lookup yields CDR1 LNHDA and CDR2 SQIVND (reference sequence). The DNA for the CDR3 is TGTGCCAGTAGTATAAGAGGGATTCCGACAGATACGCAGTATTTT. This gives the protein CASSIRGIPTDTQYF.

The CDR3 DNA follows: TGTGCCAGCAGCGCGGGACAGGCCTCTAACTATGGCTACACCTTC. Its translation is CASSAGQASNYGYTF. The chain couples TRBV9 to TRBJ1-2, with 8 positions matching TRBD1. Trimming removed 3 bases from V and 0 bases from J; junction bases left unmatched: 4. The CDR3 consists of 15 residues. From germline, CDR1 is SGDLS and CDR2 YYNGEE.

This clone was found once. At one end, the junction sequence differs from germline, possibly due to a read error. The chain combines TRBV9 with TRBJ1-2; TRBD1 agrees at 7 bases. Germline V lookup: CDR1 SGDLS, CDR2 YYNGEE. CDR3 length equals 11 residues. The CDR3 nucleotides read TGTGCCAGCAGCGTCGGGACAGACCTTTTCTTC. Protein: CASSVGTDLFF.

This sequence joins TRBV12-3 or TRBV12-4 and TRBJ2-1, with 11 bases fitting TRBD2. V lost 5 bases, J lost 12 bases, and 6 bases stayed unmatched. The CDR3 totals 13 residues. The CDR3 DNA sequence: TGTGCCAGCAGTCGGACTAGCGGGCTAGGGCAGTTCTTC. Amino acid sequence: CASSRTSGLGQFF.

The genes are TRBV5-1 and TRBJ2-3, with 9 bases matching TRBD1. Germline V lookup: CDR1 SGHRS, CDR2 YFSETQ. This CDR3 is 14 amino acids long. V was clipped by 2 bases and J by 3 bases; unmatched bases: 1. The DNA for the CDR3 is TGCGCCAGCAGCTTACAGGGGGCAACAGATACGCAGTATTTT. Amino acid sequence: CASSLQGATDTQYF.

A single count supports this clone. The chain has TRBV7-2 and TRBJ2-1, with a possible D match to TRBD2 (6 bases). Germline-derived CDR1 and CDR2 are SGHTA and FQGNSA. The V end lost 1 base, the J end lost 2 bases, and 12 bases lay between the germline ends. This CDR3 is built from 16 residues. The CDR3 DNA reads TGTGCCAGCAGCTTAGAATGGGACTCACCCTACAATGAGCAGTTCTTC. Its translation: CASSLEWDSPYNEQFF.

The chain uses TRBV5-1 and TRBJ2-3; D is perhaps TRBD2 (6 bases). Per germline, CDR1 SGHRS and CDR2 YFSETQ. The CDR3 covers 15 residues. V was pared by 4 bases and J by 0 bases, with 12 bases between. DNA of the CDR3: TGCGCCAGCAGCCCTACCGGGACTAGCACAGATACGCAGTATTTT. Translating gives CASSPTGTSTDTQYF.

CDR3 sequence reads: CASSLEEGRGETQYF. The DNA for the CDR3 is TGTGCCAGCAGCTTAGAGGAGGGGCGCGGGGAGACCCAGTACTTC. This rearrangement joins TRBV11-2 to TRBJ2-5; the D gene is possibly TRBD2 (6 bases). The CDR3 loop spans 15 amino acids. Germline CDR1 SGHAT, CDR2 FQNNGV. Trimming shortened V by 0 bases and J by 5 bases, and 13 bases separated the two germline ends.

CDR3 region: CASSLQGLSGNTIYF. For the CDR3, the DNA is TGTGCCAGCAGCCTTCAGGGGCTTTCAGGAAACACCATATATTTT. V and J are TRBV28 and TRBJ1-3, with a possible D match to TRBD1 (6 bases). Trimming took 6 bases from V and 4 from J, leaving 16 bases between them. There are 15 residues in the CDR3. CDR1 MDHEN and CDR2 SYDVKM come from the germline V gene.